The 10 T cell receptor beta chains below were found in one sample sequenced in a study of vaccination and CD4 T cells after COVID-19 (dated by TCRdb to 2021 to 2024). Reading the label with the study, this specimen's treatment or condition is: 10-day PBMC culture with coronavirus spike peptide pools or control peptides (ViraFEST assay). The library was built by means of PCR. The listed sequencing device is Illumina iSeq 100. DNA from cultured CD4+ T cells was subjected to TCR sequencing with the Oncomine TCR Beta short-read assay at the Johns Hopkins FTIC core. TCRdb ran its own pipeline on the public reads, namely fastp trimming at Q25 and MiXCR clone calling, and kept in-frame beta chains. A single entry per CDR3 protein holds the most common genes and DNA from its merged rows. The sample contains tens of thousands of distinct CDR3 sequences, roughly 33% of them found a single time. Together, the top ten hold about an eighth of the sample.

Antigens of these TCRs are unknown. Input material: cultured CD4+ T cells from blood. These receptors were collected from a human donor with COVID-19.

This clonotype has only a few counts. Here the CDR3 reads CASRVTGSTGELFF. In DNA, the CDR3 is TGTGCCAGCAGAGTGACAGGGTCCACCGGGGAGCTGTTTTTT. This rearrangement joins TRBV25-1 to TRBJ2-2; 7 bases fit TRBD1. With 6 bases clipped from V and 4 bases from J, the junction kept 5 bases outside the gene matches. This CDR3 has 14 residues. Per the germline V gene, CDR1 is MGHDK and CDR2 is SYGVNS.

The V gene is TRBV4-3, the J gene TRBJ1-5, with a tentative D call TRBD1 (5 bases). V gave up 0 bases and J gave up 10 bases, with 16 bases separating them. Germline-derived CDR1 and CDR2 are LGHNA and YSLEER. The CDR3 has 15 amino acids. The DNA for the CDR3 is TGCGCCAGCAGCCAAGATCGGGGACTTTCGACTCCCCAGCATTTT. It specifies CASSQDRGLSTPQHF.

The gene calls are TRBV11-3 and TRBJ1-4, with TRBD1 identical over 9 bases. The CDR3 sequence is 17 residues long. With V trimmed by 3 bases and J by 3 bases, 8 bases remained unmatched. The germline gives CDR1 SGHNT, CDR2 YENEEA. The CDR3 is CASSFSVRDRANEKLFF. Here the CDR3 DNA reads TGTGCCAGCAGCTTCTCGGTTCGGGACAGGGCTAATGAAAAACTGTTTTTT. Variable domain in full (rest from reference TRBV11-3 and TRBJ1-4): EAGVVQSPRYKIIEKKQPVAFWCNPISGHNTLYWYLQNLGQGPELLIRYENEEAVDDSQLPKDRFSAERLKGVDSTLKIQPAELGDSAVYLCASSFSVRDRANEKLFFGSGTQLSVL.

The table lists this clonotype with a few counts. CDR3 bases: TGCAGTGCCCGCGGGGACAGTTCTAACACTGAAGCTTTCTTT. Protein sequence: CSARGDSSNTEAFF. The chain is built from TRBV20-1 and TRBJ1-1, with TRBD1 matching over 7 bases. Germline V gives CDR1 DFQATT, CDR2 SNEGSKA (reference sequence). The trim removed 6 bases at V and 2 bases at J, leaving 9 bases unmatched. CDR3 length: 14 residues.

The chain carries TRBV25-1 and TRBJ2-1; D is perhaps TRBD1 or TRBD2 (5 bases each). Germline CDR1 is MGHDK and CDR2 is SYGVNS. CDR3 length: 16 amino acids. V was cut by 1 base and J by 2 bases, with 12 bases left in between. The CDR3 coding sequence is TGTGCCAGCAGTGAATCGGGCAAGGGACCCTACAATGAGCAGTTCTTC. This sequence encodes CASSESGKGPYNEQFF.

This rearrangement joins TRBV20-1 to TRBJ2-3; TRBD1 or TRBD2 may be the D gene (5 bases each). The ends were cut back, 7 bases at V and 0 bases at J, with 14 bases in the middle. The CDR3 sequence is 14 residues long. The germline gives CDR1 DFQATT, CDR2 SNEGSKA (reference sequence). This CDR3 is CSVILGASTDTQYF. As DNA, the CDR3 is TGCAGTGTCATCCTCGGGGCAAGCACAGATACGCAGTATTTT.

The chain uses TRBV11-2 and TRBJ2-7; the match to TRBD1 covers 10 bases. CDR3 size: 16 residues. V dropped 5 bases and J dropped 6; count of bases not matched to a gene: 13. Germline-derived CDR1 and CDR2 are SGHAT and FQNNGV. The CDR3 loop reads CASSAQIRDRGSEQYF. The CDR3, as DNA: TGTGCCAGCAGCGCACAAATCCGGGACAGGGGAAGCGAGCAGTACTTC. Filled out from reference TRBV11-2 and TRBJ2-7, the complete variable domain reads EAGVAQSPRYKIIEKRQSVAFWCNPISGHATLYWYQQILGQGPKLLIQFQNNGVVDDSQLPKDRFSAERLKGVDSTLKIQPAKLEDSAVYLCASSAQIRDRGSEQYFGPGTRLTVT.

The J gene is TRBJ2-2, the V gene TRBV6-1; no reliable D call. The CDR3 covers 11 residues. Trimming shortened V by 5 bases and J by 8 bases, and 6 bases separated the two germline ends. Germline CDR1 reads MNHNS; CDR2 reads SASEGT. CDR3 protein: CASSRSGELFF. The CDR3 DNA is TGTGCCAGCAGTAGGTCGGGGGAGCTGTTTTTT.

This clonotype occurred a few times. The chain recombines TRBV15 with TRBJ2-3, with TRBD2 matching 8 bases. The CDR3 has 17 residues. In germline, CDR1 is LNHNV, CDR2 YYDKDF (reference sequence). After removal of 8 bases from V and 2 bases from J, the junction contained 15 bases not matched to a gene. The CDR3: CATGKRGSPIATDTQYF. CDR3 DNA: TGTGCCACCGGGAAGCGGGGGTCACCGATTGCCACAGATACGCAGTATTTT.

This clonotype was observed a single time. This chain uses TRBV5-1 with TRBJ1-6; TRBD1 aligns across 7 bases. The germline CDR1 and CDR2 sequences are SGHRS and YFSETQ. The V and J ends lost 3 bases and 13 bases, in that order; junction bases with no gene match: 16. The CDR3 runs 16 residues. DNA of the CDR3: TGCGCCAGCAGCTCAATACCGGGACAGCAGCCCCTGCCCCTCCACTTT. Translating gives CASSSIPGQQPLPLHF.